This T cell receptor (beta chain) came from a study of blood T cell repertoires in COVID-19. Study-level background: Sites across the United States, Italy and Spain contributed samples from acute and convalescent COVID-19.

Trimming pared 2 bases from V and 5 bases from J, leaving 7 bases between. CDR1 is SEHNR and CDR2 is FQNEAQ in the germline V gene (reference sequence). The CDR3 loop spans 13 amino acids. Authors' analysis steps: Reference gene primer amplification in the assay estimated nucleated cell counts. This table comes from immunoSEQ multiplex PCR, and its TCRdb copy is limited to in-frame clones, with some not included. From that table come the V and J calls and clone size; the DNA was used to work out D and trimming. The repertoire holds 99,000 or so clones, with roughly 84% as singletons. The receptor comes from a man aged 60-69 years with acute or convalescent COVID-19. Sequences were obtained from peripheral blood. V usage is TRBV7-9 and J usage is TRBJ1-5; D unclear. The DNA of the CDR3 is TGTGCCAGCAGCTTATTCGGAGATCAGCCCCAGCATTTT. Protein sequence: CASSLFGDQPQHF. Together with reference TRBV7-9 and TRBJ1-5, the CDR3 gives the full variable domain: DTGVSQNPRHKITKRGQNVTFRCDPISEHNRLYWYRQTLGQGPEFLTYFQNEAQLEKSRLLSDRFSAERPKGSFSTLEIQRTEQGDSAMYLCASSLFGDQPQHFGDGTRLSIL.